These T cell receptor beta chains were read from a single sample in a study of T-cell reconstitution after alpha-beta-depleted transplantation in children. Each CDR3 protein is one row after TCRdb ran MiXCR on the PCR reads. The table includes about 400,000 distinct CDR3 sequences, roughly 20% detected once. Sequencing was performed on PBMCs from the stem cell graft donor, taken from the stem cell graft. The receptors here all came from a human donor who donated a stem cell graft to a child with acute myeloid leukemia. Both conserved end residues are part of each CDR3. The D gene is left open where the match is weak. A clone size is listed for some rows: how often the clone was seen (once, few, many), or a class if it is expanded.

TRBJ2-1,-,many,TRBV7-2,CATSARNEQFF,TGTGCCACCTCCGCCAGGAATGAGCAGTTCTTC
TRBJ2-1,-,-,TRBV5-6,CASTGTDTYNEQFF,TGTGCCAGCACCGGGACTGATACCTACAATGAGCAGTTCTTC
TRBJ2-4,TRBD1,-,TRBV7-9,CASSIGQDKQYF,TGTGCCAGCAGCATAGGACAGGATAAACAGTACTTC
TRBJ2-5,-,-,TRBV5-1,CASSLRTYQETQYF,TGCGCCAGCAGCTTGAGGACTTACCAAGAGACCCAGTACTTC
TRBJ2-2,-,many,TRBV29-1,CSGTQTSTGELFF,TGCAGCGGGACTCAAACCTCCACCGGGGAGCTGTTTTTT
TRBJ2-7,TRBD1,-,TRBV25-1,CASSTRTGGAYEQYF,TGTGCCAGCAGTACACGGACAGGGGGCGCCTACGAGCAGTACTTC
TRBJ2-2,-,-,TRBV6-1,CASSEPVSGSTGELFF,TGTGCCAGCAGTGAACCCGTTTCGGGAAGCACCGGGGAGCTGTTTTTT
TRBJ1-5,-,many,TRBV2,CASTQDRNNQPQHF,TGTGCCAGCACTCAAGACAGAAACAATCAGCCCCAGCATTTT
TRBJ2-3,-,few,TRBV7-2,CASSPLAAGPTDTQYF,TGTGCCAGCAGCCCCCTGGCGGCGGGCCCCACAGATACGCAGTATTTT
TRBJ2-3,-,many,TRBV29-1,CSVLADTQYF,TGCAGCGTTCTGGCAGATACGCAGTATTTT
TRBJ2-1,-,few,TRBV7-2,CASSPTGDSSYNEQFF,TGTGCCAGCAGCCCGACAGGCGACAGCTCCTACAATGAGCAGTTCTTC
TRBJ2-7,TRBD2,-,TRBV7-2,CASSLRAGGPYEQYF,TGTGCCAGCAGCTTACGAGCGGGAGGGCCCTACGAGCAGTACTTC
TRBJ2-4,-,few,TRBV15,CATSSTLGAKNIQYF,TGTGCCACCAGCAGTACCCTTGGAGCCAAAAACATTCAGTACTTC
TRBJ2-5,TRBD2,many,TRBV12-3/TRBV12-4,CASRPSGTQETQYF,TGTGCCAGCAGACCGAGCGGGACCCAAGAGACCCAGTACTTC
TRBJ2-7,TRBD1,few,TRBV24-1,CATSDPGQGYYEQYF,TGTGCCACCAGTGATCCGGGACAGGGCTACTACGAGCAGTACTTC
TRBJ2-3,-,-,TRBV5-5,CASSLVQGRTDTQYF,TGTGCCAGCAGCTTGGTCCAGGGGAGGACAGATACGCAGTATTTT
TRBJ2-7,-,-,TRBV5-1,CASSLRGKGYEQYF,TGCGCCAGCAGCCTTCGAGGGAAGGGCTACGAGCAGTACTTC
TRBJ2-7,-,few,TRBV20-1,CSAMGSYEQYF,TGCAGTGCTATGGGGAGCTACGAGCAGTACTTC
TRBJ2-1,-,-,TRBV29-1,CSVERLGSGSYNEQFF,TGCAGCGTTGAACGTCTTGGTAGCGGCTCCTACAATGAGCAGTTCTTC
TRBJ2-6,-,-,TRBV6-1,CASSEQAGGANVLTF,TGTGCCAGCAGTGAACAGGCGGGAGGGGCCAACGTCCTGACTTTC
TRBJ2-3,-,many,TRBV10-3,CAIKKQGGTQYF,TGTGCCATCAAGAAACAGGGAGGTACGCAGTATTTT
TRBJ2-1,-,few,TRBV7-8,CASSLGLVDNEQFF,TGTGCCAGCAGCTTAGGACTAGTTGACAATGAGCAGTTCTTC
TRBJ2-7,TRBD2,-,TRBV7-3,CASSPGPIAGTPPYEQYF,TGTGCCAGCAGCCCAGGGCCTATAGCGGGGACCCCTCCCTACGAGCAGTACTTC
TRBJ2-5,-,few,TRBV10-3,CAIRRGRDQETQYF,TGTGCCATCAGAAGGGGCAGGGATCAAGAGACCCAGTACTTC
TRBJ1-1,TRBD1,-,TRBV6-1,CASMNRDRATEAFF,TGTGCCAGCATGAACCGGGACAGGGCAACTGAAGCTTTCTTT
TRBJ2-7,TRBD1,-,TRBV5-1,CASSFGPTGYDHQYF,TGCGCCAGCAGCTTCGGACCGACAGGGTACGACCACCAGTACTTC
TRBJ2-3,-,-,TRBV5-1,CASREGSTDTQYF,TGCGCCAGCCGTGAGGGGAGCACAGATACGCAGTATTTT
TRBJ2-5,-,few,TRBV21-1,CASSKLSPGQGAWETQYF,TGTGCCAGCAGCAAACTATCCCCGGGACAGGGGGCCTGGGAGACCCAGTACTTC
TRBJ2-3,TRBD2,-,TRBV20-1,CSSSGWGTDTQYF,TGCAGTAGTAGCGGGTGGGGCACAGATACGCAGTATTTT
TRBJ2-1,TRBD2,-,TRBV24-1,CATSDARSGSFHNEQFF,TGTGCCACCAGTGATGCCCGGAGCGGGAGCTTCCACAATGAGCAGTTCTTC
TRBJ2-7,-,many,TRBV27,CASSLRDSFYEQYF,TGTGCCAGCAGTTTACGGGACTCATTTTACGAGCAGTACTTC
TRBJ2-5,-,many,TRBV29-1,CSVEAGRRETQYF,TGCAGCGTTGAGGCAGGCCGGAGGGAGACCCAGTACTTC
TRBJ1-2,TRBD1,few,TRBV28,CASSLLTDRAGYTF,TGTGCCAGCAGTTTATTAACGGACAGGGCCGGCTACACCTTC
TRBJ1-1,-,few,TRBV7-2,CASSSRTDLNTEAFF,TGTGCCAGCAGCTCACGGACAGATTTGAACACTGAAGCTTTCTTT
TRBJ2-1,TRBD2,many,TRBV29-1,CSAQDAGGPKNEQFF,TGCAGCGCCCAAGACGCGGGAGGGCCTAAAAATGAGCAGTTCTTC
TRBJ2-2,-,-,TRBV20-1,CSARRGRAGAGELFF,TGCAGTGCGAGAAGGGGGAGGGCCGGGGCCGGGGAGCTGTTTTTT
TRBJ2-1,TRBD2,-,TRBV4-3,CASSSRTSGFEQFF,TGCGCCAGCAGTTCAAGGACTAGCGGGTTTGAGCAGTTCTTC
TRBJ2-7,-,few,TRBV15,CATSRGTVYEQYF,TGTGCCACCAGCCGCGGGACAGTCTACGAGCAGTACTTC
TRBJ2-7,TRBD2,-,TRBV9,CASSALGLADYEQYF,TGTGCCAGCAGCGCCCTGGGACTAGCGGACTACGAGCAGTACTTC
TRBJ2-5,TRBD2,few,TRBV10-3,CAISESSGSGRKTGTQYF,TGTGCCATCAGTGAGTCGAGCGGTAGCGGGAGAAAAACGGGGACCCAGTACTTC
TRBJ2-5,-,few,TRBV21-1,CASFVPSIGEYQETQYF,TGTGCCAGCTTCGTCCCCTCTATAGGGGAGTACCAAGAGACCCAGTACTTC
TRBJ2-7,-,few,TRBV10-2,CASSAGLAAYEQYF,TGCGCCAGCAGTGCAGGGCTAGCAGCCTACGAGCAGTACTTC
TRBJ1-5,-,many,TRBV20-1,CSAWTDYSNQPQHF,TGCAGTGCCTGGACAGACTATAGCAATCAGCCCCAGCATTTT
TRBJ2-6,-,few,TRBV4-3,CASSQDGPVAFSGANVLTF,TGCGCCAGCAGCCAAGATGGTCCGGTAGCTTTCTCTGGGGCCAACGTCCTGACTTTC
TRBJ2-1,TRBD2,many,TRBV20-1,CSARRNSGRTHNEQFF,TGCAGTGCTAGAAGAAATAGCGGGAGGACCCACAATGAGCAGTTCTTC